The 19 T cell receptor beta chains reported below all come from one sample, sequenced in a study of T cell changes during pregnancy in multiple sclerosis. Generated by immunoSEQ multiplex PCR, the TCRdb table keeps only in-frame clones and is missing some. The data show 44,000 or so clones, around 90% seen once. The starting material was CD8+ T cells from peripheral blood mononuclear cells, obtained after pregnancy. The receptors derive from a female donor in good health, enrolled as a control in a pregnancy study.

The J gene is TRBJ1-3, the V gene TRBV5-8, with TRBD1 identical over 7 bases. The germline V gene encodes CDR1 SGHTS and CDR2 YDEGEE. The J segment lost 2 bases and the V segment lost 0 bases, leaving 5 bases of the junction unmatched. The CDR3 is 16 residues long. DNA for the CDR3: TGTGCCAGCAGCTTGGAAGGTGACAGGGCTGGAAACACCATATATTTT. This codes for CASSLEGDRAGNTIYF.

The chain recombines TRBV2 with TRBJ2-5; 8 nucleotides agree with TRBD1. The CDR3 runs 12 residues. Germline CDR1 reads SNHLY; CDR2 reads FYNNEI. The trim removed 4 bases at V and 5 bases at J, leaving 0 bases unmatched. The CDR3 DNA reads as TGTGCCAGCAGTGGACAGGGGGAGACCCAGTACTTC. Amino acids: CASSGQGETQYF.

The CDR3 region is CASSQEPGQIYGYTF. Here the CDR3 DNA reads TGCGCCAGCAGCCAAGAGCCGGGACAGATCTATGGCTACACCTTC. V usage is TRBV4-3 and J usage is TRBJ1-2; TRBD1 agrees at 7 bases. The V segment lost 0 bases and the J segment 4 bases; nucleotides outside the gene matches: 5. The CDR3 is 15 residues long. Germline lookup yields CDR1 LGHNA and CDR2 YSLEER.

This chain links TRBV9 with TRBJ2-7; D may be TRBD2 (5 bases). The CDR3 totals 14 residues. Germline V gene sequence: CDR1 SGDLS, CDR2 YYNGEE. V was cut by 4 bases and J by 4 bases, with 15 bases left in between. The CDR3 DNA sequence: TGTGCCAGCAGCTCCGGCGGGTCACTATACGAGCAGTACTTC. Translating it yields CASSSGGSLYEQYF.

The V and J genes are TRBV5-1 and TRBJ1-1; D is uncertain. The germline V and J ends were trimmed by 2 bases and 5 bases, with 22 bases remaining between them. This CDR3 has 17 residues. CDR1 and CDR2 from the germline V gene are SGHRS and YFSETQ. DNA of the CDR3: TGCGCCAGCAGCTTTCTGCCTTTGGCCCCCAGCGGGACTGAAGCTTTCTTT. Protein: CASSFLPLAPSGTEAFF.

CDR3 sequence (DNA): TGTGCCAGCAGTTTATCGGGGGGGTATGGCTACACCTTC. Protein: CASSLSGGYGYTF. This chain joins TRBV27 and TRBJ1-2; perhaps TRBD1 as D (5 bases). This CDR3 comprises 13 residues. CDR1 is MNHEY, CDR2 SMNVEV, per germline (reference sequence). The V end lost 0 bases, the J end lost 5 bases, and 7 bases lay between the germline ends.

The chain combines TRBV9 with TRBJ1-2; TRBD1 might be the D (6 bases). V lost 5 bases to trimming and J lost 4 bases, with 24 bases between them. The CDR3 runs to 17 residues. Looked up from germline, CDR1 is SGDLS and CDR2 is YYNGEE. The chain's CDR3 is CASSSLILQGLGYGYTF. The CDR3 DNA sequence: TGTGCCAGCAGTTCGCTCATCTTACAGGGCTTGGGCTATGGCTACACCTTC.

J is TRBJ2-5 and V is TRBV7-2; D is undetermined. There are 15 residues in the CDR3. Germline loops: CDR1 SGHTA, CDR2 FQGNSA. The V gene lost 5 bases and the J gene lost 5 bases, with 18 bases spanning the gap. The CDR3 loop is CASSESRHIRETQYF. CDR3 sequence (DNA): TGTGCCAGCAGCGAGAGCCGACATATACGGGAGACCCAGTACTTC.

This clone occurred a few times. This chain joins TRBV30 and TRBJ1-1; D perhaps matches TRBD1 (6 bases). The length of the CDR3 is 14 residues. V was shortened by 3 bases and J by 4 bases, with 15 bases between the two germline ends. In germline, CDR1 is GTSNPN, CDR2 SVGIG (reference sequence). The CDR3 DNA sequence: TGTGCCTGGAGAGGTTCCACAGGGATCACTGAAGCTTTCTTT. It specifies CAWRGSTGITEAFF.

The J gene is TRBJ1-1, the V gene TRBV27; D possibly corresponds to TRBD1 (6 bases). V dropped 7 bases and J dropped 1 base, with 13 bases sitting between them. CDR3 length: 14 residues. CDR1 and CDR2 (germline): MNHEY, SMNVEV (reference sequence). CDR3 in amino acids: CASKPGTSNTEAFF. The CDR3 region has the DNA TGTGCCAGCAAGCCGGGGACATCGAACACTGAAGCTTTCTTT.

This clone was counted once. The chain combines TRBV6-4 with TRBJ1-5; D perhaps matches TRBD1 (5 bases). The CDR3 is 17 residues long. The germline CDR1 and CDR2 sequences are MRHNA and SNTAGT. The germline V and J ends were trimmed by 7 bases and 0 bases, with 19 bases remaining between them. The DNA of the CDR3 is TGTGCCAGCAATGCGTCCAGGGAGGTGCATAGCAATCAGCCCCAGCATTTT. Its protein product is CASNASREVHSNQPQHF.

The gene calls are TRBV7-9 and TRBJ1-2, with 8 bases fitting TRBD1. This CDR3 has 13 residues. CDR1 is SEHNR and CDR2 is FQNEAQ in the germline V gene (reference sequence). Trimming removed 6 bases from V and 6 bases from J; junction bases left unmatched: 6. The CDR3 bases are TGTGCCAGCAGTCACCAGGGGGCGGATGGCTACACCTTC. Translated: CASSHQGADGYTF.

Concerning this clone itself: In the same sample, other DNA sequences code for this CDR3. The CDR3 spells CASSVGRDYEQYF. The CDR3 region has the DNA TGTGCCAGCAGCGTAGGTAGAGACTACGAGCAGTACTTC. The rearrangement joins TRBV9 to TRBJ2-7, with D hard to call. Trimming took 0 bases from V and 3 from J, leaving 7 bases between them. Germline CDR1 reads SGDLS; CDR2 reads YYNGEE. This CDR3 comprises 13 residues.

The genes are TRBV28 and TRBJ1-2; 9 positions agree with TRBD1. This CDR3 is 13 amino acids long. Germline V gene lookup returns CDR1 MDHEN and CDR2 SYDVKM. Trimming cost V 6 bases and J 8 bases; bases outside gene matches: 7. CDR3 in amino acids: CASSLQGAWGYTF. The CDR3 DNA is TGTGCCAGCAGCCTACAGGGGGCGTGGGGCTACACCTTC.

This chain connects TRBV5-6 to TRBJ1-4; 7 bases line up with TRBD1. The CDR3 runs to 16 residues. Losses at the gene ends were 2 bases for V and 7 bases for J; bases not matched to a gene: 11. Germline values: CDR1 SGHDT, CDR2 YYEEEE. CDR3 DNA: TGTGCCAGCAGCTTCCCAAAACAGGGGATCACTGAAAAACTGTTTTTT. It is translated as CASSFPKQGITEKLFF.

This chain joins TRBV25-1 and TRBJ1-1; D uncertain. Looked up from germline, CDR1 is MGHDK and CDR2 is SYGVNS. The CDR3 consists of 12 residues. Trimming pared 9 bases from V and 4 bases from J, leaving 12 bases between. The CDR3 reads CASAMAGTEAFF. The CDR3 region has the DNA TGTGCCAGTGCGATGGCGGGCACTGAAGCTTTCTTT. The full variable domain, its missing parts supplied by reference TRBV25-1 and TRBJ1-1, is EADIYQTPRYLVIGTGKKITLECSQTMGHDKMYWYQQDPGMELHLIHYSYGVNSTEKGDLSSESTVSRIRTEHFPLTLESARPSHTSQYLCASAMAGTEAFFGQGTRLTVV.

J is TRBJ1-1 and V is TRBV5-5; D is perhaps TRBD1 (5 bases). There are 13 residues in the CDR3. CDR1 and CDR2 from the germline V gene are SGHKS and YYEKEE (reference sequence). Trimming left V 0 bases short and J 5 bases short, with 8 bases between. CDR3 protein: CASSLEGRTEAFF. The CDR3 coding sequence is TGTGCCAGCAGCTTGGAGGGGCGTACTGAAGCTTTCTTT.

This chain links TRBV19 with TRBJ2-7, with 9 positions matching TRBD2. Germline CDR1 and CDR2: LNHDA and SQIVND (reference sequence). With 5 bases clipped from V and 0 bases from J, the junction kept 2 bases outside the gene matches. The CDR3 totals 14 residues. CDR3 in amino acids: CASSLAGSSYEQYF. The CDR3, as DNA: TGTGCCAGTAGTCTAGCGGGGAGCTCCTACGAGCAGTACTTC. The variable domain in full, with the rest retrieved from reference TRBV19 and TRBJ2-7, is DGGITQSPKYLFRKEGQNVTLSCEQNLNHDAMYWYRQDPGQGLRLIYYSQIVNDFQKGDIAEGYSVSREKKESFPLTVTSAQKNPTAFYLCASSLAGSSYEQYFGPGTRLTVT.

The chain recombines TRBV4-3 with TRBJ1-2; 8 nucleotides match TRBD1. Per germline, CDR1 LGHNA and CDR2 YSLEER. Germline trimming cut 2 bases from V and 8 bases from J; bases unmatched to any gene: 4. The CDR3 is made up of 13 amino acids. This CDR3 is CASSQQGARGYTF. DNA for the CDR3: TGCGCCAGCAGCCAACAGGGGGCGCGGGGCTACACCTTC.